The TCR beta chain described here comes from a study of blood T cell repertoires in COVID-19. Data came from immunoSEQ multiplex PCR; TCRdb stores just in-frame clones and leaves some out. The data show 60,000 or so clones, more than 80% seen once. V dropped 3 bases and J dropped 11; count of bases not matched to a gene: 9. The CDR3 length is 13 residues. Germline lookup yields CDR1 LGHDT and CDR2 YNNKEL (reference sequence). The receptor comes from a human donor with active COVID-19. The donor label of this sample is uncertain. Sequencing was performed on peripheral blood. The gene calls are TRBV3-1 (or the pseudogene TRBV3-2) and TRBJ2-7; 8 positions agree with TRBD1. The CDR3 loop is CASSQEYGQGKYF. In nucleotides, the CDR3 is TGTGCCAGCAGCCAGGAATATGGACAGGGAAAGTACTTC.